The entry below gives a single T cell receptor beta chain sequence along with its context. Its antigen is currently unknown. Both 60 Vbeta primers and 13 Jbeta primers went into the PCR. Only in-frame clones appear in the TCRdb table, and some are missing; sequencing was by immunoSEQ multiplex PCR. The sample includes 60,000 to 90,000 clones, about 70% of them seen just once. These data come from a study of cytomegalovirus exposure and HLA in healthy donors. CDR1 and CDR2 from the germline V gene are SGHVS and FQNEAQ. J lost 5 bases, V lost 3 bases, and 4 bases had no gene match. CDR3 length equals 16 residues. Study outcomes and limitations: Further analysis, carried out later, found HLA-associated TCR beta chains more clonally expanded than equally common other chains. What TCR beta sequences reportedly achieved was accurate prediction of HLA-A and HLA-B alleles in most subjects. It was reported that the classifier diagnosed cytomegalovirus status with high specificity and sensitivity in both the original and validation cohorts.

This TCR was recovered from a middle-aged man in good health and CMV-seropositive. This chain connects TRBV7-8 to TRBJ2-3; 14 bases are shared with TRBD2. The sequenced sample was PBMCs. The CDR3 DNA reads TGTGCCAGCAGCTTGGGACTAGCGGGAGTAATAGATACGCAGTATTTT. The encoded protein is CASSLGLAGVIDTQYF.